The 9 T cell receptor beta chains in this list originate from one sample, sequenced in a study of shared clonotypes between healthy human individuals. The naive CD8 population came from CD45RO-negative cells selected for CCR7, without terminally differentiated effector memory CD45RA+ cells. Sequenced by immunoSEQ multiplex PCR; TCRdb stores in-frame clones only, minus some. The table has some 2,000,000 clones, about 95% seen once. The specimen sequenced was naive CD8+ T cells sorted from blood. Receptors were obtained from a man in his late teens or twenties in good health.

The gene calls are TRBV13 and TRBJ2-2; D is undetermined. The V end was cut by 0 bases, the J end by 5 bases, with 10 bases between. This CDR3 is 15 amino acids long. Germline CDR1 PRHDT, CDR2 FYEKMQ (reference sequence). As DNA, the CDR3 is TGTGCCAGCAGCTTAGGTTTGCAGAGGACCGGGGAGCTGTTTTTT. This codes for CASSLGLQRTGELFF.

The J gene is TRBJ2-7, the V gene TRBV29-1; a weak D match, TRBD1 (5 bases). This CDR3 is built from 14 residues. Germline V gene lookup returns CDR1 SQVTM and CDR2 ANQGSEA. V lost 0 bases and J 4 bases, leaving 13 bases between the germline ends. The CDR3 DNA reads as TGCAGCGTTGAAGATACAGTTAGGGGATACGAGCAGTACTTC. Translating it yields CSVEDTVRGYEQYF.

On this clone: This specimen includes other DNA sequences encoding the same CDR3. J is TRBJ2-7 and V is TRBV7-9; no clear D. V gave up 1 base and J gave up 3 bases, with 7 bases separating them. Looked up from germline, CDR1 is SEHNR and CDR2 is FQNEAQ (reference sequence). This CDR3 is 13 amino acids long. The CDR3 region has the DNA TGTGCCAGCAGCTTAGGCGGATTCTACGAGCAGTACTTC. Amino acids: CASSLGGFYEQYF.

The CDR3 protein is CASSPRGPLGIKETQYF. CDR3 nucleotides: TGTGCCAGCAGCCCTAGGGGACCCTTGGGGATAAAAGAGACCCAGTACTTC. V gene TRBV9 combines with J gene TRBJ2-5; tentatively, D is TRBD1 or TRBD2 (5 bases each). The germline CDR1 and CDR2 sequences are SGDLS and YYNGEE. CDR3 length: 17 residues. V lost 4 bases, J lost 3 bases, and 22 bases lay in between.

The genes are TRBV5-8 and TRBJ1-6; possibly TRBD1 for D (5 bases). From germline, CDR1 is SGHTS and CDR2 YDEGEE. The CDR3 consists of 17 residues. The V end was cut by 0 bases, the J end by 0 bases, with 10 bases between. The CDR3 sequence: CASSLGQSYSYNSPLHF. The CDR3, as DNA: TGTGCCAGCAGCTTGGGACAGTCCTACTCCTATAATTCACCCCTCCACTTT.

The rearrangement uses TRBV7-9 and TRBJ2-1, with 10 bases aligning to TRBD2. CDR3 size: 17 residues. Germline values: CDR1 SEHNR, CDR2 FQNEAQ (reference sequence). The junction had 11 bases not matched to a gene; V was cut back by 7 bases and J by 2 bases. CDR3 nucleotides: TGTGCCAGCATCGAGCCAGGGACTAGCGCCACCTACAATGAGCAGTTCTTC. Translation: CASIEPGTSATYNEQFF.

The chain recombines TRBV6-1 with TRBJ2-7; D remains ambiguous. Germline V gives CDR1 MNHNS, CDR2 SASEGT. V was trimmed by 7 bases and J by 6 bases, leaving 13 bases between them. The CDR3 totals 12 residues. CDR3 DNA: TGTGCCAGCAACATAAACGGCGGCGAGCAGTACTTC. Encoded protein: CASNINGGEQYF.

CDR3 bases: TGCGCCAGCAGTACAGGGGGGGGGACTGAAGCTTTCTTT. Its translation: CASSTGGGTEAFF. V is TRBV4-1 and J is TRBJ1-1; 8 nucleotides match TRBD1. The CDR3 sequence is 13 residues long. V gave up 6 bases and J gave up 5 bases; unmatched junction bases: 5. Germline V gene data show CDR1 as MGHRA and CDR2 as YSYEKL.

The chain links TRBV10-2 to TRBJ1-3, with unresolved D. The CDR3 is 14 residues long. In germline, CDR1 is WSHSY, CDR2 SAAADI. V lost 2 bases and J lost 2, with 7 bases in between. The CDR3 sequence is CASSEDGAGNTIYF. CDR3 DNA: TGCGCCAGCAGTGAGGACGGAGCTGGAAACACCATATATTTT.